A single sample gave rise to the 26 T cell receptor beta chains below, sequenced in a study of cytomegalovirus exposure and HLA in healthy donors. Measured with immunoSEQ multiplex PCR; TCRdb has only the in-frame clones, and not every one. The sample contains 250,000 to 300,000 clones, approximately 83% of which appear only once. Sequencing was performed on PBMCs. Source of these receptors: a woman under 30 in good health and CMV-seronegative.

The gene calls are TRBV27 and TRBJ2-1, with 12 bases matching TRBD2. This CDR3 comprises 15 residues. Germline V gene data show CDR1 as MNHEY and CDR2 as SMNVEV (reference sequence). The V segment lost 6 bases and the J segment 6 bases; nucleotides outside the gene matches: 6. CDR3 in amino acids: CASSLLAGGVNEQFF. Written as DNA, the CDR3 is TGTGCCAGCAGCTTACTAGCGGGAGGAGTCAATGAGCAGTTCTTC.

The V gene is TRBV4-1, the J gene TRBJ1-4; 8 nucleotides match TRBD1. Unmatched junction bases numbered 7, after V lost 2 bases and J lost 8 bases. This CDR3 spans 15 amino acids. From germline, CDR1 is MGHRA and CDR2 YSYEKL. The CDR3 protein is CASSQSQGALEKLFF. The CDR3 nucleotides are TGCGCCAGCAGCCAATCTCAGGGGGCCTTAGAAAAACTGTTTTTT.

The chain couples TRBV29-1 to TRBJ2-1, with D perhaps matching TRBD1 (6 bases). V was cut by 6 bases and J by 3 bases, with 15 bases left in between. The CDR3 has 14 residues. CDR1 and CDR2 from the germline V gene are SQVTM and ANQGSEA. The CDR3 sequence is CSVFRDKLYNEQFF. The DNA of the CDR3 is TGCAGCGTGTTCCGGGACAAACTCTACAATGAGCAGTTCTTC.

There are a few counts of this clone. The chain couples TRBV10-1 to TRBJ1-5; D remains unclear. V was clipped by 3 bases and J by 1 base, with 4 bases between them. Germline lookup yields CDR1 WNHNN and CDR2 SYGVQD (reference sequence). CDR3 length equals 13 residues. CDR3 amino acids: CASSDSSNQPQHF. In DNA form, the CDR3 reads TGCGCCAGCAGTGACTCCAGCAATCAGCCCCAGCATTTT.

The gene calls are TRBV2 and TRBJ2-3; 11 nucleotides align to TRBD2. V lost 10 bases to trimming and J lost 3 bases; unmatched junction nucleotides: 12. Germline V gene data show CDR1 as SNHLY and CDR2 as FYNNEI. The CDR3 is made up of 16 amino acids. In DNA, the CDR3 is TGTGCCATCCTGAATTTAGCGGGAGGGCCGACAGATACGCAGTATTTT. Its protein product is CAILNLAGGPTDTQYF.

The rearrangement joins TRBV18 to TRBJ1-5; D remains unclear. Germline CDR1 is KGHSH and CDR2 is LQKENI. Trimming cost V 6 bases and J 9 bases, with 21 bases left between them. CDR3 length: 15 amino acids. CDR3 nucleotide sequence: TGTGCCAGCTCGGGAGACCTTGGTGTCCCTCGGCCCCAGCATTTT. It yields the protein CASSGDLGVPRPQHF.

CDR3 coding DNA: TGCGCCAGCAGTGTTCAGGGTTACAATCAGCCCCAGCATTTT. The encoded protein is CASSVQGYNQPQHF. The chain has TRBV10-2 and TRBJ1-5; D might be TRBD1 (5 bases). Germline V gene sequence: CDR1 WSHSY, CDR2 SAAADI. This CDR3 has 14 amino acids. The V end was cut by 4 bases, the J end by 3 bases, with 10 bases between.

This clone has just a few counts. The CDR3 here is CAWSVEGATEAFF. The CDR3, as DNA: TGTGCCTGGAGTGTGGAGGGGGCAACTGAAGCTTTCTTT. V and J are TRBV30 and TRBJ1-1; 7 bases agree with TRBD1. There are 13 residues in the CDR3. The trim removed 0 bases at V and 5 bases at J, leaving 3 bases unmatched. Germline-derived CDR1 and CDR2 are GTSNPN and SVGIG (reference sequence).

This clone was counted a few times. CDR3 region: CASSGGLEQYF. CDR3 DNA: TGTGCCAGCAGTGGTGGACTAGAGCAGTACTTC. The chain has TRBV2 and TRBJ2-7; TRBD2 might be the D (6 bases). The CDR3 totals 11 residues. Trimming pared 4 bases from V and 7 bases from J, leaving 8 bases between. In germline, CDR1 is SNHLY, CDR2 FYNNEI. Combining the CDR3 with reference TRBV2 and TRBJ2-7 gives the whole variable domain EPEVTQTPSHQVTQMGQEVILRCVPISNHLYFYWYRQILGQKVEFLVSFYNNEISEKSEIFDDQFSVERPDGSNFTLKIRSTKLEDSAMYFCASSGGLEQYFGPGTRLTVT.

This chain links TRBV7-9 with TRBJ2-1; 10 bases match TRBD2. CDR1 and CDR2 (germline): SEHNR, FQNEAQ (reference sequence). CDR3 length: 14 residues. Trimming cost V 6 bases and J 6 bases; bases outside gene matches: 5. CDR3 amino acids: CASSPSGGGNEQFF. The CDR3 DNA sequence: TGTGCCAGCAGTCCTAGCGGGGGAGGCAATGAGCAGTTCTTC.

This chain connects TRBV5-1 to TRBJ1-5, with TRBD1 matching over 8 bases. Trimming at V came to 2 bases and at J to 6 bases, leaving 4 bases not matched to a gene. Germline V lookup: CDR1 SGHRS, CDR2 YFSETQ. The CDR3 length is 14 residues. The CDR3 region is CASSLAGGPQPQHF. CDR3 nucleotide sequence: TGCGCCAGCAGCTTAGCAGGGGGCCCTCAGCCCCAGCATTTT.

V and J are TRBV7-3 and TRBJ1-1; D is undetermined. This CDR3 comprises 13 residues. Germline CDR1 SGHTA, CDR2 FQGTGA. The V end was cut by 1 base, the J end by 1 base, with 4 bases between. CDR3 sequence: CASSLNRNTEAFF. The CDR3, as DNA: TGTGCCAGCAGCTTAAATCGGAACACTGAAGCTTTCTTT.

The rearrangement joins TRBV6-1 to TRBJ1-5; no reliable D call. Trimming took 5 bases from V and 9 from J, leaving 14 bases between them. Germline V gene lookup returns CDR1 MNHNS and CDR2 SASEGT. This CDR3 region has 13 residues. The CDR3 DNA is TGTGCCAGCAGTTTCGAGGTGTCCCCGCCCCAGCATTTT. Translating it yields CASSFEVSPPQHF.

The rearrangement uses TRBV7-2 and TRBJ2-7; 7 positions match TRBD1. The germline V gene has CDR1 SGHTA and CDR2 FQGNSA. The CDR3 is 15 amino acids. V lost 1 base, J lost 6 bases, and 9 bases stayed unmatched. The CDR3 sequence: CASSLVTGEFVEQYF. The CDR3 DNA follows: TGTGCCAGCAGCTTAGTAACAGGGGAGTTTGTCGAGCAGTACTTC.

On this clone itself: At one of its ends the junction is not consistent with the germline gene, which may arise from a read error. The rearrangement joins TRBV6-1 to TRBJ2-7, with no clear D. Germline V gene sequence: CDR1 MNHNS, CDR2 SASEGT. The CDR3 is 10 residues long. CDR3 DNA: TGTGCCAGCAGTGCTCCTGGCCAGAACTTC. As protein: CASSAPGQNF.

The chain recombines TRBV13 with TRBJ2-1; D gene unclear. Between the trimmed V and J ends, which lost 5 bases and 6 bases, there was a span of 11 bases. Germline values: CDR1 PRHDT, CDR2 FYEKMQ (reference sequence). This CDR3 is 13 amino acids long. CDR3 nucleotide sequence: TGTGCCAGCAGCCCCAACACCCGCAATGAGCAGTTCTTC. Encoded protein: CASSPNTRNEQFF. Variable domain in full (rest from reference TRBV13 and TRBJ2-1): AAGVIQSPRHLIKEKRETATLKCYPIPRHDTVYWYQQGPGQDPQFLISFYEKMQSDKGSIPDRFSAQQFSDYHSELNMSSLELGDSALYFCASSPNTRNEQFFGPGTRLTVL.

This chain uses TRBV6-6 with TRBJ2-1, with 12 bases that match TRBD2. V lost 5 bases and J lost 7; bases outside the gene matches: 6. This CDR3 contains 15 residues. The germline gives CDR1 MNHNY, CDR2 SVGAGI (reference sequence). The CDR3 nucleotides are TGTGCCAGCAGTGACACTAGCGGGAGGTTTAATGAGCAGTTCTTC. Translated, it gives CASSDTSGRFNEQFF.

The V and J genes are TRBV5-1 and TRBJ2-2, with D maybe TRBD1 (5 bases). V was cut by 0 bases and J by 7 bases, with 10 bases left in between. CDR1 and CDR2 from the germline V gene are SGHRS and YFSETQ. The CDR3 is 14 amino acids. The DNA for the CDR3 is TGCGCCAGCAGCTTGGAGGGTCAGGGCGGGGAGCTGTTTTTT. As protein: CASSLEGQGGELFF. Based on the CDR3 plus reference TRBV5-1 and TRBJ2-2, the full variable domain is KAGVTQTPRYLIKTRGQQVTLSCSPISGHRSVSWYQQTPGQGLQFLFEYFSETQRNKGNFPGRFSGRQFSNSRSEMNVSTLELGDSALYLCASSLEGQGGELFFGEGSRLTVL.

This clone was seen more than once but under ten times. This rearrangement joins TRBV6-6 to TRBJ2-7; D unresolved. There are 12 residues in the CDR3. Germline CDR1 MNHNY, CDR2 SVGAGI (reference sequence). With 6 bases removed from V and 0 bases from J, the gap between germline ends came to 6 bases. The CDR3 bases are TGTGCCAGCAGCCAACTCTCCTACGAGCAGTACTTC. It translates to CASSQLSYEQYF.

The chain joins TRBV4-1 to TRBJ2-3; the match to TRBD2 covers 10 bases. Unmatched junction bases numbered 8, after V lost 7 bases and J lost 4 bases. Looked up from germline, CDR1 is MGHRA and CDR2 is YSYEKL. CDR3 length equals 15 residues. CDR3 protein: CASNQREGRADTQYF. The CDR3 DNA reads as TGCGCCAGCAATCAGCGGGAGGGCCGTGCAGATACGCAGTATTTT.

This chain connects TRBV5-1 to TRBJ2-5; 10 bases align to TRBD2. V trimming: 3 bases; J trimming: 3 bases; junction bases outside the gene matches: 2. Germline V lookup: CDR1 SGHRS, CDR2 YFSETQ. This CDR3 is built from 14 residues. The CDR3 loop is CASSSGTSEETQYF. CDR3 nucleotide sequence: TGCGCCAGCAGCTCCGGGACTAGCGAAGAGACCCAGTACTTC.

CDR3 bases: TGTGCCAGCAGCTTAGGGGGGAGCGGGGACATTCAGTACTTC. This translates into CASSLGGSGDIQYF. The chain is built from TRBV11-3 and TRBJ2-4; TRBD2 matches 7 bases. Trimming took 1 base from V and 8 from J; bases not matched to a gene: 5. The CDR3 consists of 14 residues. Germline values: CDR1 SGHNT, CDR2 YENEEA.

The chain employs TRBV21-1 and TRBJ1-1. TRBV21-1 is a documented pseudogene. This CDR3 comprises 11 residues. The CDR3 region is CARVGTPSAFF. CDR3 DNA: TGTGCCAGGGTCGGTACCCCGAGTGCTTTCTTT.

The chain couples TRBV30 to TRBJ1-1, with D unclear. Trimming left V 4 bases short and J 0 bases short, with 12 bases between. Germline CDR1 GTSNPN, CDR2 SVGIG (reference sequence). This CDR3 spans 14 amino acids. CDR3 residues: CAWIELSLNTEAFF. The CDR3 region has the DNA TGTGCCTGGATTGAGTTGAGCCTGAACACTGAAGCTTTCTTT.

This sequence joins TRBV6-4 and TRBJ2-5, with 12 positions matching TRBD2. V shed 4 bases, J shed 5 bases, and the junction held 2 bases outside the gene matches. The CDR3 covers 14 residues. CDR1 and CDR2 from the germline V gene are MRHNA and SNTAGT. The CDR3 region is CASSAGTSGETQYF. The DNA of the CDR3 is TGTGCCAGCAGTGCAGGGACTAGCGGGGAGACCCAGTACTTC.

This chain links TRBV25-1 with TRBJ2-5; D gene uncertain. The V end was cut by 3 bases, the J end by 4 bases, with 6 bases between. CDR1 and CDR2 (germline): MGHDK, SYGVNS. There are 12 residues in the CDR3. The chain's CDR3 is CASSDRIETQYF. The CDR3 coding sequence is TGTGCCAGCAGTGATCGTATAGAGACCCAGTACTTC.